This T cell receptor (beta chain) derives from a study of Ad26.COV2.S vaccination and SARS-CoV-2 variants. Study context: The Ad26.COV2.S arm of the COV1001 trial was where the donor was placed.

As to treatment: around 19 received Ad26.COV2.S at low or high dose, single or two shots; a few received placebo; per-sample allocation not given. It was on day 63 after the first vaccine or placebo injection that samples were taken. Clones were read by immunoSEQ multiplex PCR, and TCRdb kept only the in-frame ones, dropping some. The data contain about 400,000 clones, more than 75% of them singletons. General observations from the study: Similar non-spike TCR breadth was observed in recipients of vaccine and of placebo. It is possible that the TCR breadth and depth analyses underestimated the total T cell responses.

On this clone: Its specificity is unknown.

The germline CDR1 and CDR2 sequences are GTSNPN and SVGIG (reference sequence). The CDR3 consists of 14 residues. Deletions cut 4 bases from V and 5 bases from J, with 18 bases between. The chain recombines TRBV30 with TRBJ2-7; no firm D call. This receptor was taken from a person aged 18 to 59 who received the Ad26.COV2.S COVID-19 vaccine or a placebo. Sequenced here: peripheral blood, sampled in a trial of Ad26.COV2.S vaccine versus placebo. CDR3 region: CAWKALRQANEQYF. The CDR3 nucleotides are TGTGCCTGGAAGGCCTTACGGCAGGCTAACGAGCAGTACTTC.